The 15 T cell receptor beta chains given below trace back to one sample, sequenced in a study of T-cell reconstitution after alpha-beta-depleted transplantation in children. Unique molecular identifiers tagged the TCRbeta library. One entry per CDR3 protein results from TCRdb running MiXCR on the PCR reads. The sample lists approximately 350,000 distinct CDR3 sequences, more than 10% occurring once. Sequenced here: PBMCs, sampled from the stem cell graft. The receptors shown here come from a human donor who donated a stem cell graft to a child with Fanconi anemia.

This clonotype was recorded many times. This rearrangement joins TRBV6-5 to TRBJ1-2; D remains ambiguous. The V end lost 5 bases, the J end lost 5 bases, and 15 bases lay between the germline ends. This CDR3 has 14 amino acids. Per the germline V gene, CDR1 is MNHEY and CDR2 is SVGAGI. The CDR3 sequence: CASSSLGEIYGYTF. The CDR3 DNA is TGTGCCAGCAGTAGTTTGGGAGAAATTTATGGCTACACCTTC.

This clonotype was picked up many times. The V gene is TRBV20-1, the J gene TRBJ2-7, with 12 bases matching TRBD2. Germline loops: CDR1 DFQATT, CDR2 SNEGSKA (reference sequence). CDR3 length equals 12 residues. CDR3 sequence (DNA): TGCAGCCCTAGCGGGGGGGCTAACGAGCAGTACTTC. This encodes CSPSGGANEQYF.

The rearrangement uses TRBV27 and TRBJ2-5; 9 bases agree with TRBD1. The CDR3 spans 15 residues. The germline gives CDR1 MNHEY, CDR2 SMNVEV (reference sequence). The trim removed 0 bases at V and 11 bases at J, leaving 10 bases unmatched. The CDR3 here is CASSLSRGQGVAQYF. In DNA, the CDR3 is TGTGCCAGCAGTTTATCGAGGGGACAGGGAGTGGCGCAGTACTTC.

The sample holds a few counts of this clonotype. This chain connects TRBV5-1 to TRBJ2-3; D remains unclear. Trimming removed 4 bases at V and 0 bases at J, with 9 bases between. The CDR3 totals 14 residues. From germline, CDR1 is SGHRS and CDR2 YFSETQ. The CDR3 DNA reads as TGCGCCAGCAGCACAGAACTGAGCACAGATACGCAGTATTTT. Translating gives CASSTELSTDTQYF.

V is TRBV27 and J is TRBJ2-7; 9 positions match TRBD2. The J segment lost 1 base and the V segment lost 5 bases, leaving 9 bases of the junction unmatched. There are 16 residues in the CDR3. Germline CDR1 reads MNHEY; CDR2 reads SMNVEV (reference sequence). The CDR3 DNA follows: TGTGCCAGCAGTACCTCCCCGACTAGCGGATCCTACGAGCAGTACTTC. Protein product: CASSTSPTSGSYEQYF.

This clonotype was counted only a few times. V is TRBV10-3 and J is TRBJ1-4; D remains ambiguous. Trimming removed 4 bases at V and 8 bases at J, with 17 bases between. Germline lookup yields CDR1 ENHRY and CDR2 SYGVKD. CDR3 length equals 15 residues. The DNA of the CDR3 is TGTGCCATCAGTGCAAGGGCGGACTTTCCCGAAAAACTGTTTTTT. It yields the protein CAISARADFPEKLFF.

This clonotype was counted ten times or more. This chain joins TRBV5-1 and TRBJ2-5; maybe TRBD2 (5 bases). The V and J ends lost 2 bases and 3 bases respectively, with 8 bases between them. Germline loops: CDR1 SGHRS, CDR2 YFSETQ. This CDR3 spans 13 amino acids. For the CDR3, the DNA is TGCGCCAGCAGCTTACTCGGGGAAGAGACCCAGTACTTC. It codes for CASSLLGEETQYF.

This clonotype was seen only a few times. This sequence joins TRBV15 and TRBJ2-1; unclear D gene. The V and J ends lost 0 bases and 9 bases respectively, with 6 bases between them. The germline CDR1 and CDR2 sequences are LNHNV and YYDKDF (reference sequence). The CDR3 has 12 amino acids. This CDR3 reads CATSRDKSEQFF. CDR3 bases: TGTGCCACCAGCAGAGATAAATCTGAGCAGTTCTTC. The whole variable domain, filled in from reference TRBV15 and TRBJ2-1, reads DAMVIQNPRYQVTQFGKPVTLSCSQTLNHNVMYWYQQKSSQAPKLLFHYYDKDFNNEADTPDNFQSRRPNTSFCFLDIRSPGLGDTAMYLCATSRDKSEQFFGPGTRLTVL.

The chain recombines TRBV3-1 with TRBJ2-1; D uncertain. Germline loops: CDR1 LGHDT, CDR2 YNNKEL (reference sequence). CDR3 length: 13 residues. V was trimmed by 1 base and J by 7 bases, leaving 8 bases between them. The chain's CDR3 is CASSQGFPNEQFF. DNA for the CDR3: TGTGCCAGCAGCCAAGGATTCCCTAATGAGCAGTTCTTC.

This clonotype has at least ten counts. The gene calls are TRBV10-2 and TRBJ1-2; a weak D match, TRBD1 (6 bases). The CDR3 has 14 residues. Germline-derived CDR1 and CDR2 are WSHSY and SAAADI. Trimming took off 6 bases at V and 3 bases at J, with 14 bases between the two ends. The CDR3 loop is CASSLGGSYYGYTF. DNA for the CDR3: TGCGCCAGCAGCTTAGGGGGAAGCTACTATGGCTACACCTTC.

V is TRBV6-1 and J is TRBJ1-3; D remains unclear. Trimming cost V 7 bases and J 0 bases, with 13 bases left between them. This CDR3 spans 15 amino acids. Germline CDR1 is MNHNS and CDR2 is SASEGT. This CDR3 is CASTSKIYSGNTIYF. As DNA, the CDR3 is TGTGCCAGCACTAGTAAGATTTACTCTGGAAACACCATATATTTT.

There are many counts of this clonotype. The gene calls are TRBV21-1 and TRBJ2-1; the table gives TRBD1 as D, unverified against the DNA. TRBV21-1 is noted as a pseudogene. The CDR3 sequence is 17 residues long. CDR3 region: CASSKGRGVGFYNEQFF. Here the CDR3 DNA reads TGTGCCAGCAGCAAAGGGAGGGGGGTCGGGTTTTACAATGAGCAGTTCTTC.

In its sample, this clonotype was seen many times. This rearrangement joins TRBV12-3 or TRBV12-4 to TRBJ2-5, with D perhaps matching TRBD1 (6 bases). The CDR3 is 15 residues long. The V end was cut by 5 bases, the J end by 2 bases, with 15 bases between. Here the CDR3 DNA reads TGTGCCAGCAGTCGATCCCGGACAGTTCAAGAGACCCAGTACTTC. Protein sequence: CASSRSRTVQETQYF.

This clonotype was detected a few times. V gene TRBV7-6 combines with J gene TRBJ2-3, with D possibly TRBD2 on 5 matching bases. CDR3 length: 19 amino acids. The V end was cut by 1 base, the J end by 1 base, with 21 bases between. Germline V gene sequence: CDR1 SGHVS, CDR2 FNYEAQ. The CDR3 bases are TGTGCCAGCAGCTTAGTTCTTACCACTAGTGACCGCCGCACAGATACGCAGTATTTT. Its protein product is CASSLVLTTSDRRTDTQYF.

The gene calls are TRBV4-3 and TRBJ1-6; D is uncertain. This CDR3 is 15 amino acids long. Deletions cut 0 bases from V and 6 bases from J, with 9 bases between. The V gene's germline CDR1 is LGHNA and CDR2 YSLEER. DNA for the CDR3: TGCGCCAGCAGCCAAGATTGGCAGACTAATTCACCCCTCCACTTT. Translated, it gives CASSQDWQTNSPLHF.